This TCR beta chain came from a study of shared clonotypes between healthy human individuals. Repertoires were generated with immunoSEQ multiplex PCR, while TCRdb's copy carries only in-frame clones and drops some. The table lists about 490,000 clones, approximately 80% of them singletons. Trimming stripped 4 bases from V and 2 bases from J, with 20 bases between. This CDR3 is 17 amino acids long. Germline lookup yields CDR1 SGDLS and CDR2 YYNGEE. The origin of this receptor is a woman in her 40s in good health. Some clones in this sample may be carry-over from other donors' samples. Sequenced sample: PBMCs. The V gene is TRBV9, the J gene TRBJ2-3, with D possibly being TRBD2 (5 bases). In DNA, the CDR3 is TGTGCCAGCAGCCCCAATGTGGGCGGAGGAATCACAGATACGCAGTATTTT. It yields the protein CASSPNVGGGITDTQYF. The full variable domain, completed using reference TRBV9 and TRBJ2-3, is DSGVTQTPKHLITATGQRVTLRCSPRSGDLSVYWYQQSLDQGLQFLIQYYNGEERAKGNILERFSAQQFPDLHSELNLSSLELGDSALYFCASSPNVGGGITDTQYFGPGTRLTVL.